This is a list of T cell receptor beta chains from one sample in a study of blood T cell repertoires in COVID-19. The assay was immunoSEQ multiplex PCR, and TCRdb's table has in-frame clones only and misses some. The data hold about 160,000 clones, with approximately 92% observed a single time. Sample: peripheral blood. These receptors all come from a woman aged 45-65 years with acute or convalescent COVID-19. The CDR3 runs from the conserved cysteine through the conserved F or W. D genes are given only for firm matches. The size field is filled for only some rows; it gives once, few, many or a size class.

v_call	clone_size	j_call	d_call	cdr3_nt	cdr3_aa
TRBV9	once	TRBJ1-1	.	TGTGCCAGCAGCGTAGGACAACGGAACACTGAAGCTTTCTTT	CASSVGQRNTEAFF
TRBV19	once	TRBJ1-4	.	TGTGCCAGTAGTATACTGACAACTGCAACTAATGAAAAACTGTTTTTT	CASSILTTATNEKLFF
TRBV10-3	few	TRBJ1-1	.	TGTGCCATCAGTGAGTCCTTTGGACACAACACTGAAGCTTTCTTT	CAISESFGHNTEAFF
TRBV11-2	.	TRBJ1-2	TRBD1	TGTGCCAGCAGCTTAGATGGTGCAGGGGGCATCGGCTACACCTTC	CASSLDGAGGIGYTF
TRBV13	.	TRBJ1-1	.	TGTGCCAGCAGCTTAACCCTGGGGCTTGAAGCTTTCTTT	CASSLTLGLEAFF
TRBV15	.	TRBJ2-1	.	TGTGCCACCAGCAACTCTACTTCTAGATCTTTGCCACGTGAGCAGTTCTTC	CATSNSTSRSLPREQFF
TRBV5-1	.	TRBJ2-5	TRBD2	TGCGCATCAGGAAGCGGGGGCCAAGAGACCCAGTACTTC	CASGSGGQETQYF
TRBV27	.	TRBJ2-1	TRBD1	TGTGCCAGCAGAAACAGGGGGAGCTTCGCGCAGTTCTTC	CASRNRGSFAQFF
TRBV5-6	.	TRBJ1-1	TRBD1	TGTGCCAGCAGCTTCTTGGGACAGAGCCTTTACACTGAAGCTTTCTTT	CASSFLGQSLYTEAFF
TRBV15	.	TRBJ2-7	TRBD1	TGTGCCACCAGCAGACCGGGACAGGGAACGATCGAGCAGTACTTC	CATSRPGQGTIEQYF
TRBV7-9	.	TRBJ1-3	.	TGTGCCAGCAGATCGGGTAGCTCTGGAAACACCATATATTTT	CASRSGSSGNTIYF
TRBV18	.	TRBJ1-2	TRBD1	TGTGCCAGCTCACCAGAGGGGGCTTCCTATGGCTACACCTTC	CASSPEGASYGYTF
TRBV6-2/TRBV6-3	.	TRBJ2-4	.	TGTGCCAGCAGTTTATTTGGACAGTTAGCCAAAAACATTCAGTACTTC	CASSLFGQLAKNIQYF
TRBV9	.	TRBJ1-2	.	TGTGCCAGCAGCGTAGAGCGGGACACCTATGGCTACACCTTC	CASSVERDTYGYTF
TRBV5-1	.	TRBJ1-6	.	TGCGCCAGCAGCTCCGGGACAATAAGTTCACCCCTCCACTTT	CASSSGTISSPLHF
TRBV24-1	.	TRBJ2-2	TRBD1	TGTGCCACCAGTCCAGGGGGGGACAGGGGCCTCACCGGGGAGCTGTTTTTT	CATSPGGDRGLTGELFF
TRBV5-1	.	TRBJ2-5	.	TGCGCCAGCAGCTTGGACCCGGTGGGAGGAGAGACCCAGTACTTC	CASSLDPVGGETQYF